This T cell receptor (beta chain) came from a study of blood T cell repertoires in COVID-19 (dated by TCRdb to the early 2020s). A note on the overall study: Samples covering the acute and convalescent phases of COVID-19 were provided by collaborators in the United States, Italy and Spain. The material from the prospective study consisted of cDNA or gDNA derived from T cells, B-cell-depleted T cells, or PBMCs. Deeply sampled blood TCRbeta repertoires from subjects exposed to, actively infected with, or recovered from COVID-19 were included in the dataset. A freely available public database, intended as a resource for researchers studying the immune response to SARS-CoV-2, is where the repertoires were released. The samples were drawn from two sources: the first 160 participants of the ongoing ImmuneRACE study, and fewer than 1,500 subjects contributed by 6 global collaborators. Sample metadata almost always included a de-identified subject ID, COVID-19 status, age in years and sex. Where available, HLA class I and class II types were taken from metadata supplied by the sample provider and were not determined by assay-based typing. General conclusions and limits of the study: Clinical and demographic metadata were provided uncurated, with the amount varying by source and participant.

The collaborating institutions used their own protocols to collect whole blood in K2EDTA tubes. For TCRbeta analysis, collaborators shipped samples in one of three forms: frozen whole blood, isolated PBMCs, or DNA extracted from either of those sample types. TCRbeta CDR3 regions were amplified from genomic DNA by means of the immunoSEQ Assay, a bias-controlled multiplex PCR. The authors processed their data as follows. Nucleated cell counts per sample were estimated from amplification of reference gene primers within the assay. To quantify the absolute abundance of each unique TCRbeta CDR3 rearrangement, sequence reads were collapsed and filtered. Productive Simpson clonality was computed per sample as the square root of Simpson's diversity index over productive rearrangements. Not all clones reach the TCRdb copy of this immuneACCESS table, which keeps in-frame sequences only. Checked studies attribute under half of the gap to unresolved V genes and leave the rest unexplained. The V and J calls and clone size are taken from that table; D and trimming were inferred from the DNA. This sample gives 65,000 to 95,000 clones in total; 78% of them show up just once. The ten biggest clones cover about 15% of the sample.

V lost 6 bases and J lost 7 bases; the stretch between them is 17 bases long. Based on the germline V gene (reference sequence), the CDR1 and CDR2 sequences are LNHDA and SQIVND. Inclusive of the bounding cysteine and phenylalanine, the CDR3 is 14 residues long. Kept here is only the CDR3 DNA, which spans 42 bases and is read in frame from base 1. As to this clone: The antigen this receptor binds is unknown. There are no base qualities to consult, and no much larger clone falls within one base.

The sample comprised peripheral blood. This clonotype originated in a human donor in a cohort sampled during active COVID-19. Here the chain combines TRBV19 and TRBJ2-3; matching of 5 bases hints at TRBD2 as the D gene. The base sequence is TGTGCCAGTAGAGCGGATCATAGGGATAATACGCAGTATTTT. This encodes CASRADHRDNTQYF.